What follows are 9 T cell receptor beta chains derived from one specimen sequenced in a study of blood T cell repertoires in COVID-19. The protocol was immunoSEQ multiplex PCR, while the TCRdb copy is restricted to in-frame clones and leaves out a portion. The repertoire has fewer than 350,000 clones, roughly nine tenths of them found once; the top ten carry about 12%. Sequenced material: peripheral blood. The receptors here all came from a woman aged 25 to 39 with COVID-19, enrolled during active disease.

The chain is built from TRBV9 and TRBJ2-7; TRBD1 agrees at 8 bases. CDR3 length equals 13 residues. Per the germline V gene, CDR1 is SGDLS and CDR2 is YYNGEE. After removal of 3 bases from V and 5 bases from J, the junction contained 4 bases not matched to a gene. DNA for the CDR3: TGTGCCAGCAGCGACCGGACAGGGAACGAGCAGTACTTC. Translation: CASSDRTGNEQYF.

The chain has TRBV18 and TRBJ1-2, with D possibly being TRBD1 (5 bases). The CDR3 is 11 amino acids. V gave up 6 bases and J gave up 5 bases, with 7 bases separating them. CDR1 and CDR2 (germline): KGHSH, LQKENI. The CDR3 loop is CASSTDYGYTF. The CDR3 DNA is TGTGCCAGCTCGACAGATTATGGCTACACCTTC. Filled out from reference TRBV18 and TRBJ1-2, the complete variable domain reads NAGVMQNPRHLVRRRGQEARLRCSPMKGHSHVYWYRQLPEEGLKFMVYLQKENIIDESGMPKERFSAEFPKEGPSILRIQQVVRGDSAAYFCASSTDYGYTFGSGTRLTVV.

This chain joins TRBV15 and TRBJ2-1; tentatively, D is TRBD2 (5 bases). Germline CDR1 is LNHNV and CDR2 is YYDKDF (reference sequence). This CDR3 region has 14 residues. V lost 6 bases, J lost 6 bases, and 15 bases lay in between. CDR3 amino acids: CATSSDGVFNEQFF. Written as DNA, the CDR3 is TGTGCCACCAGTAGCGACGGGGTCTTCAATGAGCAGTTCTTC.

This chain uses TRBV2 with TRBJ2-7, with 8 bases lining up with TRBD2. Germline CDR1 SNHLY, CDR2 FYNNEI. With 8 bases clipped from V and 3 bases from J, the junction kept 6 bases outside the gene matches. The CDR3 loop spans 13 amino acids. The CDR3 bases are TGTGCCAGCCACTCCGGGACTAGCTACGAGCAGTACTTC. Amino acid sequence: CASHSGTSYEQYF.

The rearrangement links TRBV27 to TRBJ2-7; 8 positions agree with TRBD2. CDR3 length equals 14 residues. Germline CDR1 MNHEY, CDR2 SMNVEV (reference sequence). After removal of 2 bases from V and 3 bases from J, the junction contained 3 bases not matched to a gene. The CDR3 reads CASSLSGSYYEQYF. CDR3 in DNA: TGTGCCAGCAGTTTAAGCGGGAGCTACTACGAGCAGTACTTC.

This chain uses TRBV3-1 (or the pseudogene TRBV3-2) with TRBJ2-1, with a possible D match to TRBD1 (6 bases). Germline V CDR1 and CDR2: LGHDT, YNNKEL (reference sequence). The CDR3 covers 16 residues. Deletions cut 4 bases from V and 0 bases from J, with 13 bases between. CDR3 residues: CASSPRVGGSYNEQFF. In DNA form, the CDR3 reads TGTGCCAGCAGCCCTCGGGTAGGGGGCTCCTACAATGAGCAGTTCTTC.

This clone came up once. The chain carries TRBV2 and TRBJ2-7; D remains ambiguous. The CDR3 totals 12 residues. The germline V gene encodes CDR1 SNHLY and CDR2 FYNNEI. V was shortened by 2 bases and J by 5 bases, with 7 bases between the two germline ends. The CDR3, as DNA: TGTGCCAGCAGTGAACTCCCCCACGAGCAGTACTTC. Protein: CASSELPHEQYF.

The V call is TRBV4-2, the J call TRBJ2-7; D not resolved. Germline V gene sequence: CDR1 LGHNA, CDR2 YNFKEQ. The V gene lost 4 bases and the J gene lost 4 bases, with 11 bases spanning the gap. This CDR3 comprises 13 residues. The CDR3 nucleotides read TGTGCCAGCAGCCCCCGACACCCTTACGAGCAGTACTTC. Its translation is CASSPRHPYEQYF.

The V gene is TRBV5-8, the J gene TRBJ2-5, with D possibly being TRBD1 (5 bases). The length of the CDR3 is 12 residues. The germline V gene encodes CDR1 SGHTS and CDR2 YDEGEE. V was pared by 0 bases and J by 5 bases, with 5 bases between. Written as DNA, the CDR3 is TGTGCCAGCAGCTTGGCAGGGGAGACCCAGTACTTC. Translating gives CASSLAGETQYF. The full variable domain, rest sourced from reference TRBV5-8 and TRBJ2-5, is EAGVTQSPTHLIKTRGQQATLRCSPISGHTSVYWYQQALGLGLQFLLWYDEGEERNRGNFPPRFSGRQFPNYSSELNVNALELEDSALYLCASSLAGETQYFGPGTRLLVL.